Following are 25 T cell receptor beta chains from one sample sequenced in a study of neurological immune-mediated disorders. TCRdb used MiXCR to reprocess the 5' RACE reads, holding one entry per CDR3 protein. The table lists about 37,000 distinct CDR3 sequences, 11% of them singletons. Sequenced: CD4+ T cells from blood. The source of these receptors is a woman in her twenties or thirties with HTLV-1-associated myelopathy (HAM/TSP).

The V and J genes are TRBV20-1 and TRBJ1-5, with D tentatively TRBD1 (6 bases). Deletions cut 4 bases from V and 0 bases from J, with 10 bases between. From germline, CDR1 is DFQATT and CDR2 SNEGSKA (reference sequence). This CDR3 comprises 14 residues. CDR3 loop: CSAIRDTSNQPQHF. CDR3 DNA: TGCAGTGCTATCCGGGACACTAGCAATCAGCCCCAGCATTTT.

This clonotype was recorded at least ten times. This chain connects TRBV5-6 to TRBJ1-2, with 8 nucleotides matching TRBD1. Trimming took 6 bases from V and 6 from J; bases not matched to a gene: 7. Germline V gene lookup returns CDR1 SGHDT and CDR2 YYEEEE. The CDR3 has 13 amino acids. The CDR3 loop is CASTGSRGHGYTF. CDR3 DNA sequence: TGTGCCAGCACGGGGAGCAGGGGGCATGGCTACACCTTC.

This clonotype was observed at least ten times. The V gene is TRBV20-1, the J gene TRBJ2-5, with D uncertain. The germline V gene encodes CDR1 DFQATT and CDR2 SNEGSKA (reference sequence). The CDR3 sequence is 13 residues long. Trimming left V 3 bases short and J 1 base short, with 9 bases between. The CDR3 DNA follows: TGCAGTGCTAGTCGGACCATCCAAGAGACCCAGTACTTC. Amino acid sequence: CSASRTIQETQYF.

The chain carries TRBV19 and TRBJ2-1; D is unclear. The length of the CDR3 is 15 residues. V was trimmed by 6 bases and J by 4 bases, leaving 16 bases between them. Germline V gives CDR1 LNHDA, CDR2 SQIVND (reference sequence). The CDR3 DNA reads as TGTGCCAGTAGCCCTATGTGGCCCGTGTACAATGAGCAGTTCTTC. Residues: CASSPMWPVYNEQFF.

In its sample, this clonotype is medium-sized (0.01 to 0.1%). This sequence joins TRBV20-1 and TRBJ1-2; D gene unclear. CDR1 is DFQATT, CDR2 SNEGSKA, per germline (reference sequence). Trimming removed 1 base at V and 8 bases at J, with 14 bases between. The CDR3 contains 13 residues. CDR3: CSARVGSSRGYTF. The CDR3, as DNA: TGCAGTGCTAGAGTGGGAAGTAGTAGAGGCTACACCTTC.

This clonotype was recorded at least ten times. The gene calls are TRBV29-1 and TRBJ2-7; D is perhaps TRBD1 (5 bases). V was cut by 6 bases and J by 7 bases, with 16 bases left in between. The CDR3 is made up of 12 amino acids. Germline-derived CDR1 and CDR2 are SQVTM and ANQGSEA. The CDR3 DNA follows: TGCAGCGTAAGGCCGGCAGGGTCGGAGCAGTACTTC. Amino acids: CSVRPAGSEQYF.

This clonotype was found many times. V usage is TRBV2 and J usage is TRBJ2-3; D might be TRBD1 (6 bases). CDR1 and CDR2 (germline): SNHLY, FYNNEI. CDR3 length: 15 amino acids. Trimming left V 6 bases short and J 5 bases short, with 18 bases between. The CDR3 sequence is CASRRTALRRDTQYF. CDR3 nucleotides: TGTGCCAGCAGGAGGACAGCACTCCGGAGAGATACGCAGTATTTT.

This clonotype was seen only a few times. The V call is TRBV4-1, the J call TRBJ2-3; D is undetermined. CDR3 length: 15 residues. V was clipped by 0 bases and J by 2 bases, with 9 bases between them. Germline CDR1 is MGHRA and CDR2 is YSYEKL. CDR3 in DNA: TGCGCCAGCAGCCAAGATCTGGCCCTCACAGATACGCAGTATTTT. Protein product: CASSQDLALTDTQYF.

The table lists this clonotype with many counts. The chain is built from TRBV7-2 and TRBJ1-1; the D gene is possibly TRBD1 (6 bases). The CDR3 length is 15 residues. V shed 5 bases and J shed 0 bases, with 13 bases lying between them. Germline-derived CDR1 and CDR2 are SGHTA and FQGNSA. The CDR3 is CASSNQQGMNTEAFF. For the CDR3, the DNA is TGTGCCAGCAGCAACCAACAGGGCATGAACACTGAAGCTTTCTTT.

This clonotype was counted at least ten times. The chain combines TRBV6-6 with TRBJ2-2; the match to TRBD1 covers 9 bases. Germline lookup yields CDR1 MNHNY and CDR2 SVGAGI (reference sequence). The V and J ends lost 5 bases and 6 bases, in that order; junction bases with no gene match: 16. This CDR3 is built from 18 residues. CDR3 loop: CASSGRDRDIWVAGELFF. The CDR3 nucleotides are TGTGCCAGCAGTGGTCGGGACAGGGATATATGGGTCGCCGGGGAGCTGTTTTTT.

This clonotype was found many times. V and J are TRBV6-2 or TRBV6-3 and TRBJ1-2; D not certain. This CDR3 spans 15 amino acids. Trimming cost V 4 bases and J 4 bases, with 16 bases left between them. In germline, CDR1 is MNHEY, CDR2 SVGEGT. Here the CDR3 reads CASSLIESPSYGYTF. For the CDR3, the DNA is TGTGCCAGCAGTTTGATAGAATCGCCTTCCTATGGCTACACCTTC.

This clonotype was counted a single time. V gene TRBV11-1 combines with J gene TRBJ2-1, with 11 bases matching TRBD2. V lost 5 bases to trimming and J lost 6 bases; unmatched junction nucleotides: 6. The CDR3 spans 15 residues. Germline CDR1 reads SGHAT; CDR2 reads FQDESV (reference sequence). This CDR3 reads CASSLFSGGVNEQFF. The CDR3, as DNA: TGTGCCAGCAGCCTCTTTAGCGGGGGGGTCAATGAGCAGTTCTTC. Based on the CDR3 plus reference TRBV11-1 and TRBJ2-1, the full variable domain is EAEVAQSPRYKITEKSQAVAFWCDPISGHATLYWYRQILGQGPELLVQFQDESVVDDSQLPKDRFSAERLKGVDSTLKIQPAELGDSAMYLCASSLFSGGVNEQFFGPGTRLTVL.

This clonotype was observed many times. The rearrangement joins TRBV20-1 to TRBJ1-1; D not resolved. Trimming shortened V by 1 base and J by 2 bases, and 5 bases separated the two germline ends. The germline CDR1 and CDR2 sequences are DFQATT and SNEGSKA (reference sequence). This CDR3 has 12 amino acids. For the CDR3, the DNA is TGCAGTGCTAGAGGAGGAAACACTGAAGCTTTCTTT. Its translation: CSARGGNTEAFF.

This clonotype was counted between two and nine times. The CDR3 DNA sequence: TGTGCCAGCTCACCCGAGGACGGGACCTATGGCTACACCTTC. Protein: CASSPEDGTYGYTF. The chain links TRBV18 to TRBJ1-2, with TRBD1 as a possible D gene (5 bases). CDR3 length: 14 residues. Trimming took 3 bases from V and 4 from J, leaving 12 bases between them. Germline V gene lookup returns CDR1 KGHSH and CDR2 LQKENI.

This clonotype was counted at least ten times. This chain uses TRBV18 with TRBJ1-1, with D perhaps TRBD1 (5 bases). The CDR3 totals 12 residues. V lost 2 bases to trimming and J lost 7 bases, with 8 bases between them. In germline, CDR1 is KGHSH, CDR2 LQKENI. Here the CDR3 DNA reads TGTGCCAGCTCACCATTAGGGGATGAAGCTTTCTTT. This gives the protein CASSPLGDEAFF.

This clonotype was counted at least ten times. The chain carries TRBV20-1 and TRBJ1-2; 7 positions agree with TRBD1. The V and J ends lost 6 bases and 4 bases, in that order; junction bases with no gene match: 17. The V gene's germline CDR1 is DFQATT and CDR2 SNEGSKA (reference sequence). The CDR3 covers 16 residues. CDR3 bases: TGCAGTGCCTCAGACAGGGCTTCTGGGATAACCTATGGCTACACCTTC. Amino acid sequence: CSASDRASGITYGYTF.

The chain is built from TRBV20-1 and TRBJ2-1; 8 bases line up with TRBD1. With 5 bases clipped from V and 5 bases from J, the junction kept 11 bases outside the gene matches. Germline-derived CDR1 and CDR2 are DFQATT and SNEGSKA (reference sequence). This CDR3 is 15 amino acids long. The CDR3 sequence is CSAAQGEEGDNEQFF. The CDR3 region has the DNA TGCAGTGCTGCACAGGGGGAGGAGGGGGACAATGAGCAGTTCTTC.

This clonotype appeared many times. In DNA, the CDR3 is TGCGCCAGCCGGCCCAGCTCCTACAATGAGCAGTTCTTC. Protein: CASRPSSYNEQFF. The genes are TRBV5-1 and TRBJ2-1, with D unclear. This CDR3 contains 13 residues. Germline assignment: CDR1 SGHRS and CDR2 YFSETQ. V lost 7 bases, J lost 0 bases, and 8 bases lay in between.

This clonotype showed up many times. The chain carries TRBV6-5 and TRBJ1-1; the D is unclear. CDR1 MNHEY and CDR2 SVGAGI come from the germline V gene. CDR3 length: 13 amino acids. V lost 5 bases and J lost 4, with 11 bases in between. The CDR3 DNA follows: TGTGCCAGCAGTCCCACAAGGGCCACTGAAGCTTTCTTT. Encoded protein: CASSPTRATEAFF.

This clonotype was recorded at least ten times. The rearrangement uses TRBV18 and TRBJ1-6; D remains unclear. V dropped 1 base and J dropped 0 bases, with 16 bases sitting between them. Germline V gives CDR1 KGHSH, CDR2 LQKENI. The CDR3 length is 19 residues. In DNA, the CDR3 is TGTGCCAGCTCACCACTTACGGTGCCAAAGAGCTCCTATAATTCACCCCTCCACTTT. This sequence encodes CASSPLTVPKSSYNSPLHF.

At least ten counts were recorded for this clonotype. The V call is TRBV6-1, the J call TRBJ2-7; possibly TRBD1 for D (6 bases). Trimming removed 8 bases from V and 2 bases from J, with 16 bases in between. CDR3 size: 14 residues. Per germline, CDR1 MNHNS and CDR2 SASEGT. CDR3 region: CASDYHRTAYEQYF. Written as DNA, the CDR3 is TGTGCCAGCGACTACCATCGGACAGCCTACGAGCAGTACTTC.

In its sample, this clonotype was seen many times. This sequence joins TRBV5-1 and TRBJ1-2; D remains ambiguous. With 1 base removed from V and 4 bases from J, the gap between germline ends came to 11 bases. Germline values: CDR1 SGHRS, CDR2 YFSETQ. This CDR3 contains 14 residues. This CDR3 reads CASSLSGSTYGYTF. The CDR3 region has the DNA TGCGCCAGCAGCTTGTCGGGGAGCACCTATGGCTACACCTTC.

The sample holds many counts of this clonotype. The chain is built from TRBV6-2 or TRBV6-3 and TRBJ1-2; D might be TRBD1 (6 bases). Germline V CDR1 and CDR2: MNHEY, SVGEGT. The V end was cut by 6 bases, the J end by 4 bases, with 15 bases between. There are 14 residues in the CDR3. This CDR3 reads CASRTQQGPYGYTF. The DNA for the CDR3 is TGTGCCAGCAGGACCCAACAGGGCCCCTATGGCTACACCTTC.

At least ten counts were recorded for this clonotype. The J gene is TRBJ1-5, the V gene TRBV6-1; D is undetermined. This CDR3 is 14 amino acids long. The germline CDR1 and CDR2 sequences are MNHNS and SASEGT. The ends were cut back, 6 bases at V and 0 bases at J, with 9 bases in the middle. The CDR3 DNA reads TGTGCCAGCAGCCGGACGGCTAGCAATCAGCCCCAGCATTTT. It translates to CASSRTASNQPQHF.

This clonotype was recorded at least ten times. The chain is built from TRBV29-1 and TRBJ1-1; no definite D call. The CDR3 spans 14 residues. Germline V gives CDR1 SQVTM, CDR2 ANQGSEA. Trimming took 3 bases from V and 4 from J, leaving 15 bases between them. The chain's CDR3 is CSVDSRSGRTEAFF. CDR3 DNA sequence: TGCAGCGTTGATAGTAGATCCGGGCGCACTGAAGCTTTCTTT. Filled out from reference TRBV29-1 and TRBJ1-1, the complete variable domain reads SAVISQKPSRDICQRGTSLTIQCQVDSQVTMMFWYRQQPGQSLTLIATANQGSEATYESGFVIDKFPISRPNLTFSTLTVSNMSPEDSSIYLCSVDSRSGRTEAFFGQGTRLTVV.